This T cell receptor (beta chain) stems from a study of blood T cell repertoires in COVID-19 (dated by TCRdb to between 2020 and 2021). Describing the broader study: Samples from collaborators originated in the United States, Italy and Spain and spanned both the acute and convalescent phases of COVID-19. The material from the prospective study consisted of cDNA or gDNA derived from T cells, B-cell-depleted T cells, or PBMCs. The dataset comprised deeply sampled blood TCRbeta repertoires from subjects exposed to, actively infected with, or recovered from COVID-19. The repertoires were made available in a free public database intended to serve as a resource for research on the immune response to SARS-CoV-2. Samples came from the ongoing ImmuneRACE study (first 160 participants) plus 1,254 subjects from 6 global collaborators. Nearly every sample came with metadata listing a de-identified subject ID, COVID-19 status, age in years and sex. Where available, HLA class I and class II types were obtained from metadata supplied by the sample provider rather than from assay-based typing. Findings and caveats that apply to the study as a whole: The quantity of clinical and demographic metadata differed by source and by participant and was supplied without curation.

Trimming accounts for 4 bases at V and 4 bases at J, while the number of junction bases matched to no gene is 7. From cysteine to phenylalanine, the CDR3 is 15 amino acids long. CDR3 DNA is the only sequence kept; it has 45 bases, read in frame from the first base. CDR1 and CDR2 are read off the germline V gene as KGHSH and LQKENI. Each collaborating institution followed its own protocols to collect whole blood in K2EDTA tubes. For TCRbeta analysis, collaborator samples were shipped as frozen whole blood, as isolated PBMCs, or as DNA extracted from either sample type. TCRbeta CDR3 regions were amplified from genomic DNA using the immunoSEQ Assay, a bias-controlled multiplex PCR. The authors' pipeline ran thus. The number of nucleated cells in each sample was estimated by amplification of reference gene primers within the assay. To quantify the absolute abundance of each unique TCRbeta CDR3 rearrangement, sequence reads were collapsed and filtered. For each sample, productive Simpson clonality was calculated by taking the square root of Simpson's diversity index across productive rearrangements. TCRdb carries this immuneACCESS record with in-frame sequences only. Its versions omit some clonotypes, under half of them owing to an unresolved V gene in the studies checked, with the rest unexplained. V and J calls and clone size are copied from that table; D and trimming were computed from the DNA. Recorded for this sample are over 600,000 clones; 70% to 90% of them occurred a single time. In total, the top ten clones hold over 0.2% of the sample.

Worth noting for this clone: Its binding antigen is unknown. It has no much larger one-base neighbor in the sample; base qualities were not kept.

The V gene is TRBV18 and the J gene is TRBJ1-3; 7 of the junction bases match TRBD1. Material: peripheral blood. The receptor comes from a woman between 18 and 30 years old with acute or convalescent COVID-19. The nucleotides are TGTGCCAGCTCACTTGACAGGGTGGCCGGAAACACCATATATTTT. This translates into CASSLDRVAGNTIYF.